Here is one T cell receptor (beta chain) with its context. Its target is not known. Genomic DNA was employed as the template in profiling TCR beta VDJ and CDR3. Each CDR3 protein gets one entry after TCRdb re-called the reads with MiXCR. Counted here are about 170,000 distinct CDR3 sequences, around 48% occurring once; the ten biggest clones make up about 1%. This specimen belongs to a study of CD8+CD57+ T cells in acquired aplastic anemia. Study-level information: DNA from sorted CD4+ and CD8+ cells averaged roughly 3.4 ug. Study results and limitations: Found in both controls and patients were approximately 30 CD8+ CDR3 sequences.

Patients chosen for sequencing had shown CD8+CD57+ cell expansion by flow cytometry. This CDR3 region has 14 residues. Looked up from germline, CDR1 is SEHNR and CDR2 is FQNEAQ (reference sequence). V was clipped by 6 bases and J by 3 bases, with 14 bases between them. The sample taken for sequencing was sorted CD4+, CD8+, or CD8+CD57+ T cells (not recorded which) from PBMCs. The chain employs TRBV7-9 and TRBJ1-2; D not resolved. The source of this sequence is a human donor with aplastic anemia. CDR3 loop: CASRGEGFDYGYTF. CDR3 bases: TGTGCCAGCAGGGGAGAGGGCTTTGACTATGGCTACACCTTC. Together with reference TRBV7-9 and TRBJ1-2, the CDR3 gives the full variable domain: DTGVSQNPRHKITKRGQNVTFRCDPISEHNRLYWYRQTLGQGPEFLTYFQNEAQLEKSRLLSDRFSAERPKGSFSTLEIQRTEQGDSAMYLCASRGEGFDYGYTFGSGTRLTVV.